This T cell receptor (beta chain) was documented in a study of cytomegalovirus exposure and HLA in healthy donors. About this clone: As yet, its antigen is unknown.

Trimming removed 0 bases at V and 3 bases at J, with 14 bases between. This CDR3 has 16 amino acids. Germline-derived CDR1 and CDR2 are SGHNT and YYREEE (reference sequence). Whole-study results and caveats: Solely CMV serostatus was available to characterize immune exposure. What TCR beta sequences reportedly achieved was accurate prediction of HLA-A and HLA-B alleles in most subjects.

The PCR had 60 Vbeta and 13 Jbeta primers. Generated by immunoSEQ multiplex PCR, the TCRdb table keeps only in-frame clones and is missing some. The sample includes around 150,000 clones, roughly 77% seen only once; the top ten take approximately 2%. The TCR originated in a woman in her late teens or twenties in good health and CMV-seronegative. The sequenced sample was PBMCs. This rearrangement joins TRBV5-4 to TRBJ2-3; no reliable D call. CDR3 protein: CASSLGGQGRTDTQYF. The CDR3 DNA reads TGTGCCAGCAGCTTGGGTGGGCAAGGAAGGACAGATACGCAGTATTTT. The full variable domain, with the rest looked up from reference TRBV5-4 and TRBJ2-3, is ETGVTQSPTHLIKTRGQQVTLRCSSQSGHNTVSWYQQALGQGPQFIFQYYREEENGRGNFPPRFSGLQFPNYSSELNVNALELDDSALYLCASSLGGQGRTDTQYFGPGTRLTVL.